This T cell receptor (beta chain) came from a study of blood T cells in healthy people across ages. The wider study: Using template switching, researchers captured about one barcoded beta molecule for each two T cells. Findings and limits, study-wide: While age rose, TCR beta diversity per million T cells dropped in a roughly linear way.

Per the germline V gene, CDR1 is SGHRS and CDR2 is YFSETQ. The CDR3 is made up of 15 amino acids. The junction had 9 bases not matched to a gene; V was cut back by 3 bases and J by 4 bases. This clonotype was counted many times. Its antigen remains unknown. A J-beta primer mix and a sample-barcoded 5' primer were used in a second PCR of roughly 6 to 11 cycles. TCRdb recomputed calls from the 5' RACE reads with MiXCR, one row per CDR3 protein. The sample consists of 1,100,000 or so distinct CDR3 sequences, 35% to 55% of them appearing once. J is TRBJ2-7 and V is TRBV5-1, with 8 bases fitting TRBD1. This clonotype was sampled from an older woman in good health. Specimen: blood. Here the CDR3 reads CASSSFDRGGYEQYF. CDR3 sequence (DNA): TGCGCCAGCAGCTCGTTCGACAGGGGAGGTTACGAGCAGTACTTC. Based on the CDR3 plus reference TRBV5-1 and TRBJ2-7, the full variable domain is KAGVTQTPRYLIKTRGQQVTLSCSPISGHRSVSWYQQTPGQGLQFLFEYFSETQRNKGNFPGRFSGRQFSNSRSEMNVSTLELGDSALYLCASSSFDRGGYEQYFGPGTRLTVT.